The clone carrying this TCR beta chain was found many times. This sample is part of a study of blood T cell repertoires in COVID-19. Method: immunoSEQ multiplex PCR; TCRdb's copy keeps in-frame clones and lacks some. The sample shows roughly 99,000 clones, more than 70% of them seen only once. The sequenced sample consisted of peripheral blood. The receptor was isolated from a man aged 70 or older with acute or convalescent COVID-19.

This chain's CDR3 is CASSTGFGGSNEQFF. The CDR3 nucleotides read TGTGCCAGTAGTACGGGTTTCGGGGGGAGCAATGAGCAGTTCTTC. The V and J genes are TRBV19 and TRBJ2-1, with 7 bases that match TRBD2. The CDR3 runs 15 residues. The germline V gene encodes CDR1 LNHDA and CDR2 SQIVND (reference sequence). After removal of 4 bases from V and 6 bases from J, the junction contained 9 bases not matched to a gene.